This T cell receptor (beta chain) is from a study of Tregs in tolerant kidney transplant recipients. Study information: The nonmyeloablative bone marrow transplants came from related graft donors, with transient mixed chimerism. Findings and caveats of the study: No direct test of biological reproducibility was done here.

Unstimulated regulatory T cells (CD4+CD25+CD127-), CD4+CD25- non-regulatory cells, CD4 and CD8 cells were FACS-sorted from thawed PBMCs. This table comes from immunoSEQ multiplex PCR, and its TCRdb copy is limited to in-frame clones, with some not included. The sample lists about 87,000 clones; roughly 93% were seen once. In regard to this clone: No antigen is known for it.

CDR3 length: 14 residues. The V end lost 6 bases, the J end lost 8 bases, and 17 bases lay between the germline ends. The V gene's germline CDR1 is SEHNR and CDR2 FQNEAQ (reference sequence). The material was CD4+ T cells from blood, obtained before the transplant. The TCR originated in a human donor who received a combined kidney and bone marrow transplant. This chain connects TRBV7-9 to TRBJ2-1, with a possible D match to TRBD1 (5 bases). CDR3 region: CASRLSRVFHEQFF. The CDR3 nucleotides are TGTGCCAGCAGGCTGAGCAGGGTTTTCCATGAGCAGTTCTTC.